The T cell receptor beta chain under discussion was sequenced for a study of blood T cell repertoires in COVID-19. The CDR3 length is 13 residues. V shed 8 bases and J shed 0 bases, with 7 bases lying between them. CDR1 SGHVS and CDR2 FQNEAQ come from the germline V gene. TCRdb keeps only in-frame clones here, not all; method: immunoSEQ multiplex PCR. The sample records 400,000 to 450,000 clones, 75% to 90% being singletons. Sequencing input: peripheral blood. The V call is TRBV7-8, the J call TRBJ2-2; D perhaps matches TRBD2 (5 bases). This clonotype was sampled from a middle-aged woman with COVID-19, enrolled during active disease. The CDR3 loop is CASGGPNTGELFF. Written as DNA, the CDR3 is TGTGCCAGCGGAGGTCCGAACACCGGGGAGCTGTTTTTT.